This T cell receptor beta chain came from a study of blood T cells in healthy people across ages. Through a sample-barcoded 5' primer and a J-beta primer mix, a second PCR was run for roughly 6 to 11 cycles. Researchers report that a template-switch adaptor with 12 random nucleotides tagged each cDNA molecule. One entry per CDR3 protein results from TCRdb running MiXCR on the 5' RACE reads. The sample lists about 1.5 million distinct CDR3 sequences; roughly 43% were seen once. Losses at the gene ends were 5 bases for V and 3 bases for J; bases not matched to a gene: 7. Germline CDR1 reads KGHDR; CDR2 reads SFDVKD. This CDR3 has 16 amino acids.

This clonotype was sampled from a woman aged 18-29 years in good health. J is TRBJ2-1 and V is TRBV24-1; 9 bases line up with TRBD2. Sequenced: blood. This CDR3 reads CATSGLAGPVYNEQFF. The CDR3 DNA reads TGTGCCACCAGTGGCCTAGCGGGACCGGTCTACAATGAGCAGTTCTTC.